A single sample gave rise to the 18 T cell receptor beta chains below, sequenced in a study of T cell responses to AZD1222 COVID-19 vaccine. TCRdb keeps only in-frame clones here, not all; method: immunoSEQ multiplex PCR. The repertoire holds 150,000 to 200,000 clones, with around 92% as singletons. Sequencing was performed on peripheral blood, taken on day 0 of AZD1222 vaccination. The receptors shown here come from an adult in good health.

The chain joins TRBV13 to TRBJ1-1, with TRBD1 as a possible D gene (6 bases). The V gene lost 0 bases and the J gene lost 1 base, with 15 bases spanning the gap. This CDR3 spans 17 amino acids. Germline CDR1 reads PRHDT; CDR2 reads FYEKMQ (reference sequence). The CDR3 coding sequence is TGTGCCAGCAGCTTAGGTCTACGGGGGCCGAAGAACACTGAAGCTTTCTTT. Translating gives CASSLGLRGPKNTEAFF.

V and J are TRBV10-2 and TRBJ1-1, with no clear D. The V gene's germline CDR1 is WSHSY and CDR2 SAAADI. The V end lost 0 bases, the J end lost 1 base, and 6 bases lay between the germline ends. CDR3 length: 14 amino acids. CDR3 region: CASSESRRNTEAFF. The DNA of the CDR3 is TGCGCCAGCAGTGAGTCAAGGAGGAACACTGAAGCTTTCTTT.

The rearrangement joins TRBV5-6 to TRBJ1-1; D unresolved. Germline V gene lookup returns CDR1 SGHDT and CDR2 YYEEEE. CDR3 size: 13 residues. The V and J ends lost 0 bases and 6 bases respectively, with 9 bases between them. This CDR3 reads CASSLESSAEAFF. Here the CDR3 DNA reads TGTGCCAGCAGCTTGGAGTCCAGCGCTGAAGCTTTCTTT.

V and J are TRBV19 and TRBJ1-1, with D unresolved. Germline V lookup: CDR1 LNHDA, CDR2 SQIVND (reference sequence). CDR3 length: 13 amino acids. Trimming removed 5 bases from V and 1 base from J, with 8 bases in between. CDR3 nucleotides: TGTGCCAGTAGTTGGGCAGCGAACACTGAAGCTTTCTTT. Translated: CASSWAANTEAFF.

In DNA, the CDR3 is TGTGCCAGCAGCTTAATGGGACAGGGGATTTGGGAGACCCAGTACTTC. It is translated as CASSLMGQGIWETQYF. The chain has TRBV7-6 and TRBJ2-5, with 10 positions matching TRBD1. Germline-derived CDR1 and CDR2 are SGHVS and FNYEAQ. CDR3 length: 16 residues. V shed 2 bases and J 5 bases; nucleotides not matched to a gene: 8.

CDR3 nucleotide sequence: TGTGCCAGCAGTGACAGTTTGGATGGCTACACCTTC. Its translation is CASSDSLDGYTF. The chain combines TRBV6-2 or TRBV6-3 with TRBJ1-2; TRBD1 is a possible D gene (5 bases). This CDR3 has 12 amino acids. V lost 5 bases and J lost 6, with 10 bases in between. Germline loops: CDR1 MNHEY, CDR2 SVGEGT.

The chain couples TRBV5-6 to TRBJ2-7; possibly TRBD2 for D (6 bases). V was trimmed by 4 bases and J by 2 bases, leaving 10 bases between them. The CDR3 is 13 residues long. Germline values: CDR1 SGHDT, CDR2 YYEEEE. CDR3 loop: CASSPGGAYEQYF. Here the CDR3 DNA reads TGTGCCAGCAGCCCTGGAGGGGCCTACGAGCAGTACTTC.

The chain combines TRBV7-2 with TRBJ1-5; D ambiguous. The CDR3 sequence is 12 residues long. Per germline, CDR1 SGHTA and CDR2 FQGNSA. The V end lost 1 base, the J end lost 7 bases, and 5 bases lay between the germline ends. The CDR3 is CASSLGGQPQHF. The CDR3 bases are TGTGCCAGCAGCTTAGGTGGCCAGCCCCAGCATTTT.

This chain links TRBV6-2 or TRBV6-3 with TRBJ1-1; D call uncertain. CDR3 size: 14 residues. The germline V gene encodes CDR1 MNHEY and CDR2 SVGEGT. V gave up 2 bases and J gave up 0 bases, with 7 bases separating them. The CDR3 is CASSYPVMNTEAFF. DNA of the CDR3: TGTGCCAGCAGTTACCCCGTTATGAACACTGAAGCTTTCTTT.

The genes are TRBV12-3 or TRBV12-4 and TRBJ1-1; D is ambiguous. The CDR3 covers 11 residues. V gave up 0 bases and J gave up 8 bases, with 4 bases separating them. The CDR3 here is CASSLAAEAFF. In DNA form, the CDR3 reads TGTGCCAGCAGTTTAGCTGCCGAAGCTTTCTTT.

The J gene is TRBJ2-1, the V gene TRBV20-1, with 7 bases matching TRBD2. The CDR3 is 15 residues long. Trimming at V came to 3 bases and at J to 4 bases, leaving 9 bases not matched to a gene. In germline, CDR1 is DFQATT, CDR2 SNEGSKA (reference sequence). The CDR3 loop is CSASRGASGYNEQFF. In DNA, the CDR3 is TGCAGTGCTAGTAGAGGGGCTAGCGGTTACAATGAGCAGTTCTTC.

This sequence joins TRBV11-2 and TRBJ2-3; no firm D call. The CDR3 is 13 amino acids. CDR1 and CDR2 (germline): SGHAT, FQNNGV. Trimming removed 5 bases at V and 4 bases at J, with 10 bases between. In DNA, the CDR3 is TGTGCCAGCAGCCTACTACTGGCAGATACGCAGTATTTT. Protein product: CASSLLLADTQYF.

V gene TRBV28 combines with J gene TRBJ1-1, with 9 bases aligning to TRBD1. Germline values: CDR1 MDHEN, CDR2 SYDVKM. The CDR3 is 16 residues long. The V segment lost 2 bases and the J segment 4 bases; nucleotides outside the gene matches: 8. The CDR3 here is CASSLEEGQGTTEAFF. As DNA, the CDR3 is TGTGCCAGCAGTTTAGAAGAGGGACAGGGAACCACTGAAGCTTTCTTT.

J is TRBJ2-3 and V is TRBV5-1; D is unresolved. The CDR3 runs 16 residues. The V end lost 4 bases, the J end lost 0 bases, and 15 bases lay between the germline ends. CDR1 SGHRS and CDR2 YFSETQ come from the germline V gene. DNA of the CDR3: TGCGCCAGCAGCGTCACGACATCACCTAGCACAGATACGCAGTATTTT. Translation: CASSVTTSPSTDTQYF.

The chain combines TRBV4-2 with TRBJ1-1, with D possibly TRBD1 on 5 matching bases. V was shortened by 3 bases and J by 7 bases, with 12 bases between the two germline ends. The germline V gene has CDR1 LGHNA and CDR2 YNFKEQ. This CDR3 is built from 13 residues. The DNA of the CDR3 is TGTGCCAGCAGCCAGGGCCTGGGGGGTGAAGCTTTCTTT. Translated, it gives CASSQGLGGEAFF.

This chain joins TRBV9 and TRBJ2-1, with D possibly matching TRBD2 (7 bases). The CDR3 extends over 23 amino acids. Trimming cost V 4 bases and J 0 bases, with 35 bases left between them. CDR1 is SGDLS and CDR2 is YYNGEE in the germline V gene. CDR3 nucleotides: TGTGCCAGCAGCCCCCGTAGTCAGTTTCCGAAGGGCGGGGGCCGGGTCTCCTACAATGAGCAGTTCTTC. It specifies CASSPRSQFPKGGGRVSYNEQFF.

V is TRBV27 and J is TRBJ2-1; D not resolved. V shed 6 bases and J shed 6 bases, with 6 bases lying between them. Per germline, CDR1 MNHEY and CDR2 SMNVEV (reference sequence). CDR3 length equals 11 residues. CDR3 residues: CASRMFNEQFF. DNA of the CDR3: TGTGCCAGCAGGATGTTCAATGAGCAGTTCTTC.

This chain links TRBV7-9 with TRBJ1-5, with D possibly being TRBD1 (5 bases). Deletions cut 5 bases from V and 5 bases from J, with 13 bases between. The length of the CDR3 is 14 residues. CDR1 SEHNR and CDR2 FQNEAQ come from the germline V gene (reference sequence). Written as DNA, the CDR3 is TGTGCCAGCAGCACTATATCGGGGGATCAGCCCCAGCATTTT. Translating gives CASSTISGDQPQHF.